The 6 T cell receptor beta chains below were found in one sample sequenced in a study of blood T cell repertoires in COVID-19. Assay: immunoSEQ multiplex PCR; the TCRdb copy retains only in-frame clones and omits some. There are around 150,000 clones in the sample; 80% to 90% occur only once, and less than 3.5% lies in the top ten. Sequencing input: peripheral blood. The origin of the receptors is a man between 65 and 85 years old with acute or convalescent COVID-19.

This clone was found once. This sequence joins TRBV5-1 and TRBJ2-6; 11 nucleotides align to TRBD1. Germline V lookup: CDR1 SGHRS, CDR2 YFSETQ. The CDR3 covers 19 residues. V shed 0 bases, J shed 0 bases, and the junction held 5 bases outside the gene matches. The CDR3 region has the DNA TGCGCCAGCAGCTTGGCACGGGGACAGGGGGGCTCTGGGGCCAACGTCCTGACTTTC. This sequence encodes CASSLARGQGGSGANVLTF.

V and J are TRBV5-6 and TRBJ2-5, with a tentative D call TRBD1 (6 bases). The V gene's germline CDR1 is SGHDT and CDR2 YYEEEE. The CDR3 is made up of 14 amino acids. Trimming stripped 2 bases from V and 6 bases from J, with 14 bases between. CDR3 amino acids: CASSLITGYQTQYF. CDR3 DNA sequence: TGTGCCAGCAGCTTAATAACAGGGTACCAGACCCAGTACTTC. The full variable domain, its missing parts supplied by reference TRBV5-6 and TRBJ2-5, is DAGVTQSPTHLIKTRGQQVTLRCSPKSGHDTVSWYQQALGQGPQFIFQYYEEEERQRGNFPDRFSGHQFPNYSSELNVNALLLGDSALYLCASSLITGYQTQYFGPGTRLLVL.

The genes are TRBV2 and TRBJ2-3; TRBD1 matches at 9 bases. The trim removed 5 bases at V and 2 bases at J, leaving 29 bases unmatched. Germline-derived CDR1 and CDR2 are SNHLY and FYNNEI. The CDR3 loop spans 23 amino acids. CDR3 DNA: TGTGCCAGCAGTCCGCGTATGGGACTTCAGACCCGGGACAGGGTATGGCTCACAGATACGCAGTATTTT. As protein: CASSPRMGLQTRDRVWLTDTQYF.

This clone was counted a few times. V is TRBV19 and J is TRBJ2-1; TRBD2 might be the D (6 bases). The germline V and J ends were trimmed by 8 bases and 0 bases, with 14 bases remaining between them. In germline, CDR1 is LNHDA, CDR2 SQIVND (reference sequence). This CDR3 is built from 15 residues. In DNA form, the CDR3 reads TGTGCCAGTTCCCCCCTGGGAGGCTCCTACAATGAGCAGTTCTTC. Translated: CASSPLGGSYNEQFF.

This clone was found a few times. The chain is built from TRBV7-2 and TRBJ1-2; 7 bases are shared with TRBD1. V was pared by 5 bases and J by 0 bases, with 3 bases of the junction left unmatched. CDR1 is SGHTA, CDR2 FQGNSA, per germline. CDR3 length: 14 residues. The CDR3 protein is CASSNRGANYGYTF. The CDR3 DNA is TGTGCCAGCAGCAACAGGGGAGCTAACTATGGCTACACCTTC.

This clone was detected only once. The chain couples TRBV28 to TRBJ1-5, with 12 bases aligning to TRBD1. CDR3 length: 16 residues. Germline-derived CDR1 and CDR2 are MDHEN and SYDVKM. The ends lost 5 bases at V and 6 bases at J; junction bases unmatched: 8. Here the CDR3 reads CASSSPGQGAIQPQHF. CDR3 DNA sequence: TGTGCCAGCAGTAGTCCGGGACAGGGGGCGATTCAGCCCCAGCATTTT.